This entry lists 10 T cell receptor beta chains sequenced from one sample in a study of T cell changes during pregnancy in multiple sclerosis. Generated by immunoSEQ multiplex PCR, the TCRdb table keeps only in-frame clones and is missing some. The table shows roughly 46,000 clones, with nearly 95% occurring only once. This specimen consisted of peripheral blood, obtained in the third trimester of pregnancy. These receptors all stem from a female donor with multiple sclerosis, enrolled in a pregnancy study.

The chain links TRBV9 to TRBJ2-2, with 9 bases that match TRBD2. The CDR3 is made up of 14 amino acids. The junction had 5 bases not matched to a gene; V was cut back by 8 bases and J by 3 bases. Germline values: CDR1 SGDLS, CDR2 YYNGEE. CDR3 sequence (DNA): TGTGCCAGTGCGACTAGCGGAGACACCGGGGAGCTGTTTTTT. It specifies CASATSGDTGELFF.

The V call is TRBV7-2, the J call TRBJ2-3; 10 bases line up with TRBD2. Germline trimming cut 5 bases from V and 2 bases from J; bases unmatched to any gene: 4. CDR1 and CDR2 (germline): SGHTA, FQGNSA. The CDR3 runs to 15 residues. The CDR3 region has the DNA TGTGCCAGCAGCCCTAGCGGGAGATCCACAGATACGCAGTATTTT. Protein sequence: CASSPSGRSTDTQYF.

The chain combines TRBV14 with TRBJ2-7; 7 positions match TRBD2. This CDR3 comprises 14 residues. The V segment lost 4 bases and the J segment 5 bases; nucleotides outside the gene matches: 8. The germline V gene encodes CDR1 SGHDN and CDR2 FVKESK. The CDR3: CASSPGWGRDEQYF. The CDR3 bases are TGTGCCAGCAGCCCCGGTTGGGGGAGGGACGAGCAGTACTTC.

This chain joins TRBV4-3 and TRBJ2-1; weak D call: TRBD2 (6 bases). This CDR3 is built from 14 residues. V was trimmed by 0 bases and J by 9 bases, leaving 12 bases between them. Germline assignment: CDR1 LGHNA and CDR2 YSLEER. Here the CDR3 reads CASSQDRTGVEQFF. CDR3 DNA: TGCGCCAGCAGCCAAGATAGGACGGGAGTTGAGCAGTTCTTC.

The gene calls are TRBV29-1 and TRBJ1-1, with D perhaps TRBD1 (5 bases). Germline V gene data show CDR1 as SQVTM and CDR2 as ANQGSEA. The CDR3 extends over 13 amino acids. V lost 6 bases and J 2 bases, leaving 13 bases between the germline ends. CDR3 sequence: CSVLTDKNTEAFF. The CDR3 region has the DNA TGCAGCGTACTGACAGACAAAAACACTGAAGCTTTCTTT. The full variable domain, rest sourced from reference TRBV29-1 and TRBJ1-1, is SAVISQKPSRDICQRGTSLTIQCQVDSQVTMMFWYRQQPGQSLTLIATANQGSEATYESGFVIDKFPISRPNLTFSTLTVSNMSPEDSSIYLCSVLTDKNTEAFFGQGTRLTVV.

The chain couples TRBV27 to TRBJ2-2; maybe TRBD1 (6 bases). V lost 3 bases and J lost 3, with 8 bases in between. Germline CDR1 MNHEY, CDR2 SMNVEV (reference sequence). The CDR3 loop spans 14 amino acids. DNA for the CDR3: TGTGCCAGCAGTTTTCAGGGGTACACCGGGGAGCTGTTTTTT. This encodes CASSFQGYTGELFF.

This rearrangement joins TRBV28 to TRBJ1-5; 11 nucleotides match TRBD1. Germline CDR1 reads MDHEN; CDR2 reads SYDVKM. The CDR3 is made up of 15 amino acids. V shed 6 bases, J shed 7 bases, and the junction held 8 bases outside the gene matches. CDR3 residues: CASRYPGQGVQPQHF. CDR3 in DNA: TGTGCCAGCAGATACCCGGGACAGGGGGTCCAGCCCCAGCATTTT.

CDR3 residues: CACRRDLLTDTQYF. The CDR3 DNA follows: TGTGCCTGTCGACGGGACTTACTCACAGATACGCAGTATTTT. This rearrangement joins TRBV19 to TRBJ2-3; perhaps TRBD2 as D (6 bases). There are 14 residues in the CDR3. V lost 11 bases to trimming and J lost 2 bases, with 17 bases between them. Germline CDR1 and CDR2: LNHDA and SQIVND (reference sequence).

The V call is TRBV19, the J call TRBJ2-6, with a weak D call TRBD1 (5 bases). V was shortened by 7 bases and J by 0 bases, with 7 bases between the two germline ends. CDR1 and CDR2 (germline): LNHDA, SQIVND (reference sequence). CDR3 length: 14 amino acids. DNA for the CDR3: TGTGCCAGTAATCAGGGCTCTGGGGCCAACGTCCTGACTTTC. This translates into CASNQGSGANVLTF. The whole variable domain, remainder taken from reference TRBV19 and TRBJ2-6, is DGGITQSPKYLFRKEGQNVTLSCEQNLNHDAMYWYRQDPGQGLRLIYYSQIVNDFQKGDIAEGYSVSREKKESFPLTVTSAQKNPTAFYLCASNQGSGANVLTFGAGSRLTVL.

In this sample, this clone turned up a few times. The chain employs TRBV4-3 and TRBJ2-1; TRBD2 aligns across 7 bases. CDR1 is LGHNA and CDR2 is YSLEER in the germline V gene. CDR3 length: 15 amino acids. Trimming cost V 2 bases and J 4 bases; bases outside gene matches: 5. CDR3 amino acids: CASSQTLAEYNEQFF. The DNA of the CDR3 is TGCGCCAGCAGCCAAACGCTAGCGGAATACAATGAGCAGTTCTTC.